This T cell receptor beta chain is drawn from a study of cytomegalovirus exposure and HLA in healthy donors. Study-wide points: The likely explanation for a cluster of highly shared sequence variants was sequencing artifact. A later look showed TCR association rates differing by HLA locus, highest for DRB1 and lowest for HLA-C. A few CMV-associated chains proved CMV antigen-specific in vitro.

To note about this clone: Antigen specificity is unknown.

The V gene lost 2 bases and the J gene lost 5 bases, with 13 bases spanning the gap. The germline gives CDR1 SGHRS, CDR2 YFSETQ. The CDR3 has 14 residues. PCR used 60 Vbeta primers and 13 Jbeta primers. Per the original methods: About 10 million of tens of millions of unique TCR beta chains were shared, per a later count. Clones were read by immunoSEQ multiplex PCR, and TCRdb kept only the in-frame ones, dropping some. D and trimming were read from the DNA, whereas the V and J calls and clone size are those reported in that table. The sample includes 100,000 to 150,000 clones, about 80% of them seen just once.

The clonotype comes from a woman in her thirties or forties in good health and CMV-seropositive. Input material: PBMCs. This chain connects TRBV5-1 to TRBJ2-5, with D possibly being TRBD2 (5 bases). The DNA for the CDR3 is TGCGCCAGCAGCTTAGCGGACCTCCGGGAGACCCAGTACTTC. Protein sequence: CASSLADLRETQYF.